The clone carrying this TCR beta chain came up many times. Its antigen is still unknown. This record comes from a study of response to subunit inactivated influenza vaccine. Overall study findings and caveats: Authors proposed each seasonal influenza vaccination draws in few new T cells.

TCRdb processed the RT-PCR reads anew with MiXCR; each CDR3 protein has one entry. The sample lists around 200,000 distinct CDR3 sequences, around 9% seen once, with roughly 11% in the top ten. J gave up 5 bases and V 3 bases, and 0 bases lay outside the gene matches. Germline-derived CDR1 and CDR2 are DFQATT and SNEGSKA (reference sequence). The CDR3 covers 12 residues. The input for sequencing was non-naive T cells sorted from PBMCs, taken on the day of vaccination. This clonotype was sampled from a middle-aged man who received an inactivated influenza vaccine. The chain is built from TRBV20-1 and TRBJ1-5; 8 bases fit TRBD1. CDR3 sequence: CSARTGDQPQHF. CDR3 nucleotides: TGCAGTGCTAGGACAGGGGATCAGCCCCAGCATTTT.